This TCR beta chain was profiled in a study of blood T cells in healthy people across ages. The authors isolated at least 6 million PBMCs per sample. Findings of the study overall: In long-lived donors, naive CD4+ cell counts and diversity exceeded those of aged donors.

Combining a sample-barcoded 5' primer with a J-beta primer mix, a second PCR ran for about 6 to 12 cycles. TCRdb re-derived calls from the 5' RACE reads in MiXCR, one entry per CDR3 protein. The sample lists under 2 million distinct CDR3 sequences; about 32% were seen once. In its sample, this clonotype was seen many times. Its antigen is still unknown. Germline CDR1 SEHNR, CDR2 FQNEAQ (reference sequence). V was shortened by 1 base and J by 0 bases, with 10 bases between the two germline ends. This CDR3 contains 15 residues. What was sequenced was blood. The TCR comes from a woman aged 25 to 39 in good health. The V call is TRBV7-9, the J call TRBJ2-7, with D unresolved. This CDR3 reads CASSLDGGSSYEQYF. CDR3 bases: TGTGCCAGCAGCTTAGATGGCGGATCCTCCTACGAGCAGTACTTC.